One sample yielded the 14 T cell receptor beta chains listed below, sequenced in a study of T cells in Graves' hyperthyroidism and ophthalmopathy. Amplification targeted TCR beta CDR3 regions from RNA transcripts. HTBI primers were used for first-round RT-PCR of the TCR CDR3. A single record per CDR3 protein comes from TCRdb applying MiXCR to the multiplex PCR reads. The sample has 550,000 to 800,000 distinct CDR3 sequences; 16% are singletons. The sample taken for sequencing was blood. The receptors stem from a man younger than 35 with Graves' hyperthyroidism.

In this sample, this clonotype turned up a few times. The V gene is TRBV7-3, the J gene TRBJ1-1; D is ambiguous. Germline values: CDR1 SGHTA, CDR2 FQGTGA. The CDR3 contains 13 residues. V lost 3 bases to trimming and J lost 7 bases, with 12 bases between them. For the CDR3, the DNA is TGTGCCAGCAGCTTGCAGGCGCGGAGTGAAGCTTTCTTT. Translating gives CASSLQARSEAFF.

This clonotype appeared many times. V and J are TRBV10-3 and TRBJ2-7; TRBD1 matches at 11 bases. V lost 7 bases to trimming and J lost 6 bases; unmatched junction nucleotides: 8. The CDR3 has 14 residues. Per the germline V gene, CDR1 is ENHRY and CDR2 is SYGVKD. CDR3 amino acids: CAINGQGAFGEQYF. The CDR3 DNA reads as TGTGCCATCAACGGACAGGGGGCTTTTGGCGAGCAGTACTTC.

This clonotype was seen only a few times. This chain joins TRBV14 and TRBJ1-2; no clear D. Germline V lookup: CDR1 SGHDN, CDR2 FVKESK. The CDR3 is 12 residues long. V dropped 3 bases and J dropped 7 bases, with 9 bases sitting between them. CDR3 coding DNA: TGTGCCAGCAGCCAGCTGACCGGTGGCTACACCTTC. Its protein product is CASSQLTGGYTF.

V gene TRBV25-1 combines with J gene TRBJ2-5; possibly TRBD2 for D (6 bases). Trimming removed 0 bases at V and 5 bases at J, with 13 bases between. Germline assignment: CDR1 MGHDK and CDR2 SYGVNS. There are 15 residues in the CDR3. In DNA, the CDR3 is TGTGCCAGCAGTGAATATAGCGGAGGGTCGGAGACCCAGTACTTC. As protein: CASSEYSGGSETQYF.

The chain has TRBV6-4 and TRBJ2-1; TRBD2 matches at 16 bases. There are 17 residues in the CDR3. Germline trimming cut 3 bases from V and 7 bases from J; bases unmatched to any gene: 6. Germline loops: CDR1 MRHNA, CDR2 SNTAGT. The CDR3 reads CASSEEGTSGRVNEQFF. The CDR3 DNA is TGTGCCAGCAGTGAAGAAGGGACTAGCGGGAGGGTAAATGAGCAGTTCTTC.

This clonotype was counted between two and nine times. DNA of the CDR3: TGCAGTGCCCCGGAGCGTGCTAGCGGGAGTAATGAGCAGTTCTTC. The encoded protein is CSAPERASGSNEQFF. The rearrangement joins TRBV20-1 to TRBJ2-1, with 10 bases that match TRBD2. V lost 6 bases, J lost 7 bases, and 12 bases stayed unmatched. CDR3 size: 15 residues. The germline CDR1 and CDR2 sequences are DFQATT and SNEGSKA (reference sequence).

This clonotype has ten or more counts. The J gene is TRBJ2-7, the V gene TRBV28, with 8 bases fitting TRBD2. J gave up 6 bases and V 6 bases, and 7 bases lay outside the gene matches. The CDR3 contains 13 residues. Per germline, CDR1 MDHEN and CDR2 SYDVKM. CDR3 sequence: CASRPGLEAEQYF. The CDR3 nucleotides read TGTGCCAGCAGACCGGGACTAGAGGCCGAGCAGTACTTC.

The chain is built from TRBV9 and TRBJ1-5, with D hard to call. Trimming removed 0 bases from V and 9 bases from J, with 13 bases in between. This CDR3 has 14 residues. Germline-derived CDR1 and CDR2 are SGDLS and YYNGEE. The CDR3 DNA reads TGTGCCAGCAGCGTAGCCCTATCAGAGGGGCCCCAGCATTTT. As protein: CASSVALSEGPQHF.

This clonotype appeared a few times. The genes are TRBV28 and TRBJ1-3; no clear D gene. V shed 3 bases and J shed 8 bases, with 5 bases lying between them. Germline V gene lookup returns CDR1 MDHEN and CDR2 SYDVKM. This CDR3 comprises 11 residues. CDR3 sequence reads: CASSLKDTIYF. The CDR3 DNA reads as TGTGCCAGCAGTTTGAAGGACACCATATATTTT.

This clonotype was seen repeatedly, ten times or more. The CDR3 region is CAWSVLGGANYEQYF. The DNA for the CDR3 is TGTGCCTGGAGTGTACTCGGGGGAGCTAACTACGAGCAGTACTTC. The chain carries TRBV30 and TRBJ2-7; TRBD2 might be the D (6 bases). The CDR3 covers 15 residues. Germline CDR1 reads GTSNPN; CDR2 reads SVGIG (reference sequence). The germline V and J ends were trimmed by 0 bases and 3 bases, with 15 bases remaining between them.

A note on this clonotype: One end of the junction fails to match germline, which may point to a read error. CDR3 residues: CASSYVGGNTRELFF. CDR3 DNA sequence: TGTGCCAGCAGTTACGTGGGAGGGAACACCAGGGAGCTGTTTTTT. V and J are TRBV6-5 and TRBJ2-2; 7 nucleotides align to TRBD2. Germline V gives CDR1 MNHEY, CDR2 SVGAGI. The CDR3 is 15 residues long.

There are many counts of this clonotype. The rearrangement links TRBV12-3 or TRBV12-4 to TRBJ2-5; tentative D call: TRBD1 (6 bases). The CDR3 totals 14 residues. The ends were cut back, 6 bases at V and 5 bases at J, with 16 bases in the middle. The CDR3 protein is CASSSGQTGETQYF. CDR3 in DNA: TGTGCCAGCAGCTCCGGACAGACCGGGGAGACCCAGTACTTC.

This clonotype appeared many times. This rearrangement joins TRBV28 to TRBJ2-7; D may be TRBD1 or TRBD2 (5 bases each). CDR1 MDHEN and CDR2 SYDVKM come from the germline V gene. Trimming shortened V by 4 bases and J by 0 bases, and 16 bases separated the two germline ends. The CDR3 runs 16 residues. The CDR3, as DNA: TGTGCCAGCAGTTCCCTGGGGGTTGATTCCTCCTACGAGCAGTACTTC. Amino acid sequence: CASSSLGVDSSYEQYF.

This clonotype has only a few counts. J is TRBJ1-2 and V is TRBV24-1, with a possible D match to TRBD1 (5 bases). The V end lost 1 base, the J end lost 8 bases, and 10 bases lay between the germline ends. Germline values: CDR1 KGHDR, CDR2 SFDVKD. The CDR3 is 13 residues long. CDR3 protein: CATSDFGGGGYTF. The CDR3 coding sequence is TGTGCCACCAGTGATTTCGGGGGAGGAGGCTACACCTTC.